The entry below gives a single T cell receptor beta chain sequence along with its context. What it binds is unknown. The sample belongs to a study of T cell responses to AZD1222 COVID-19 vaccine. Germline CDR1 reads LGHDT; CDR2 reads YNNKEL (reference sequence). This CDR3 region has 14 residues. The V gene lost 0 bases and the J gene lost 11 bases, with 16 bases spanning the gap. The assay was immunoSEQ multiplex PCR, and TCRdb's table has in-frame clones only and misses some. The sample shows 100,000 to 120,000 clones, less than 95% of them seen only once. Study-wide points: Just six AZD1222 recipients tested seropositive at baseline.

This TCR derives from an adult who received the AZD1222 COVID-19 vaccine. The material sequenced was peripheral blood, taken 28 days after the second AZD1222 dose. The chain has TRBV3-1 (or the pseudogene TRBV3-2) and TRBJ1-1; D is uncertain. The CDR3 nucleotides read TGTGCCAGCAGCCAAGAGGGAGCCCTTAGCAGGGCTTTCTTT. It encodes CASSQEGALSRAFF.